The entry below gives a single T cell receptor (beta chain) sequence along with its context. This CDR3 region has 14 residues. Germline V gene data show CDR1 as MNHEY and CDR2 as SVGAGI. Trimming removed 7 bases at V and 6 bases at J, with 15 bases between. This specimen belongs to a study of OX40 agonist ivuxolimab in advanced cancers. Background on the study: Earlier anti-PD-1, anti-PD-L1 or anti-CTLA-4 therapy was permitted; roughly 40% had received some. There were three patients with partial responses, one having hepatocellular carcinoma and two cutaneous melanoma.

The method was immunoSEQ multiplex PCR; TCRdb's version includes in-frame clones alone and lacks a portion of them. The sample includes about 38,000 clones, around 87% of them seen just once. V is TRBV6-5 and J is TRBJ2-2, with TRBD1 as a possible D gene (6 bases). This receptor was identified in an adult with an advanced solid tumor such as melanoma, head and neck, liver or kidney cancer. Specimen: CD4+ or CD8+ T cells sorted from blood, collected in a trial of the OX40 agonist ivuxolimab. The CDR3 reads CASKMTGKSGELFF. CDR3 DNA: TGTGCCAGCAAAATGACAGGAAAATCCGGGGAGCTGTTTTTT.